Below, 5 T cell receptor beta chains from the same sample are listed, as sequenced in a study of cytomegalovirus exposure and HLA in healthy donors. The table came from immunoSEQ multiplex PCR; TCRdb's copy has only in-frame clones and leaves some out. This sample has fewer than 200,000 clones, with about 88% found just once. Material for sequencing was PBMCs. The receptors were gathered from a woman between 18 and 29 years old in good health and CMV-seronegative.

The gene calls are TRBV27 and TRBJ1-2; perhaps TRBD1 as D (5 bases). Per the germline V gene, CDR1 is MNHEY and CDR2 is SMNVEV (reference sequence). CDR3 length equals 13 residues. The V end lost 1 base, the J end lost 8 bases, and 11 bases lay between the germline ends. DNA for the CDR3: TGTGCCAGCAGTTTATGGGGGGGTGAGGGCTACACCTTC. Its translation is CASSLWGGEGYTF.

The gene calls are TRBV10-3 and TRBJ1-1; maybe TRBD1 (5 bases). This CDR3 spans 14 amino acids. The germline CDR1 and CDR2 sequences are ENHRY and SYGVKD. V lost 6 bases and J lost 5, with 16 bases in between. In DNA form, the CDR3 reads TGTGCCATCAGCCCCGAGCGGGGGGGAACTGAAGCTTTCTTT. Its translation: CAISPERGGTEAFF.

The CDR3 coding sequence is TGTGCCAGTCAAACAGGAACTTCTGGAAACACCATATATTTT. Protein sequence: CASQTGTSGNTIYF. V is TRBV19 and J is TRBJ1-3; a weak D match, TRBD1 (5 bases). Germline V gives CDR1 LNHDA, CDR2 SQIVND (reference sequence). There are 14 residues in the CDR3. Trimming took off 8 bases at V and 1 base at J, with 12 bases between the two ends.

This chain joins TRBV5-1 and TRBJ2-1; possibly TRBD1 for D (6 bases). The CDR3 runs 15 residues. Trimming took off 6 bases at V and 3 bases at J, with 16 bases between the two ends. CDR1 and CDR2 from the germline V gene are SGHRS and YFSETQ. The CDR3 sequence is CASTDSIEVYNEQFF. Here the CDR3 DNA reads TGCGCCAGCACGGACAGCATAGAAGTCTACAATGAGCAGTTCTTC.

This clone was found a few times. The rearrangement links TRBV5-1 to TRBJ1-1; D ambiguous. The V gene's germline CDR1 is SGHRS and CDR2 YFSETQ. The V end lost 0 bases, the J end lost 10 bases, and 16 bases lay between the germline ends. This CDR3 has 14 residues. The DNA of the CDR3 is TGCGCCAGCAGCTTGGAGCATGGAATTGCAGGAGCTTTCTTT. It specifies CASSLEHGIAGAFF.